Listed below are T cell receptor beta chains from one sample, sequenced in a study of TIL therapy for anti-PD-1-resistant metastatic lung cancer. TCRdb keeps only in-frame clones here, not all; method: immunoSEQ multiplex PCR. The sample records roughly 57,000 clones, roughly four fifths being singletons. Sequenced material: blood, taken at baseline. All receptors come from a person aged 25-80 years with non-small cell lung cancer. CDR3s include the opening cysteine and the closing phenylalanine or tryptophan. D genes are given only for firm matches. Size values are once, few and many counts, or a class for expanded clones, and some rows have none.

DNA	CDR3	V	J	size	D
TGCAGCGTTGAAGGGCTAGCGGGAGGGCCGTACGAGCAGTACTTC	CSVEGLAGGPYEQYF	TRBV29-1	TRBJ2-7	-	TRBD2
TGTGCCAGCAGTTTCTGGCAGGGTCAAGGTGAAGCTTTCTTT	CASSFWQGQGEAFF	TRBV27	TRBJ1-1	once	-
TGTGCCAGCAGTTTATTTTTTCCACGACATTTGAGCTCCTACGAGCAGTACTTC	CASSLFFPRHLSSYEQYF	TRBV28	TRBJ2-7	-	-
TGCGCCAGCAGCCGGAGGGACTCCGATAGCAATCAGCCCCAGCATTTT	CASSRRDSDSNQPQHF	TRBV4-1	TRBJ1-5	-	-
TGTGCCAGCAGCCAGGGAATAGGACAGCCCCAGCATTTT	CASSQGIGQPQHF	TRBV6-4	TRBJ1-5	-	-
TGTGCCAGCAGCTCCGGGCGGACAACTAATGAAAAACTGTTTTTT	CASSSGRTTNEKLFF	TRBV5-6	TRBJ1-4	-	-
TGTGCCAGCAGCTTAAATACGCAGTATTTT	CASSLNTQYF	TRBV7-9	TRBJ2-3	-	-
TGTGCCAGCAGCCACCGGGACAGGGGGTGGGATACGCAGTATTTT	CASSHRDRGWDTQYF	TRBV7-9	TRBJ2-3	-	TRBD1
TGTGCCACTGCAGACAGGGGGAAAGACTACGAGCAGTACTTC	CATADRGKDYEQYF	TRBV6-5	TRBJ2-7	-	TRBD1
TGCGCCAGCAGCTTGGAAGAGACCCAGTACTTC	CASSLEETQYF	TRBV5-1	TRBJ2-5	-	-
TGCGCCAGACCCGCTCCGGGAAAAGACAGGGAGGCAGCCAAAAACATTCAGTACTTC	CARPAPGKDREAAKNIQYF	TRBV23-1	TRBJ2-4	once	-
TGTGCCAGCAGTTACTCACCACCGACAGGGATGTTCGACGAGCAGTACTTC	CASSYSPPTGMFDEQYF	TRBV6-2/TRBV6-3	TRBJ2-7	-	TRBD1
TGTGCCAGCAGCCTAGGAGGCGCCAGGGAAAACTATGGCTACACCTTC	CASSLGGARENYGYTF	TRBV7-9	TRBJ1-2	-	-
TGTGCCAGCAGTTCCGGTCCCGCAACTAATGAAAAACTGTTTTTT	CASSSGPATNEKLFF	TRBV5-5	TRBJ1-4	-	-
TGTGCCAGCAGCTCCCGACAGGGTGCCGAAAAACTGTTTTTT	CASSSRQGAEKLFF	TRBV7-9	TRBJ1-4	-	TRBD1
TGTGCCAGCAGTTTACTCGGCACTGAAGCTTTCTTT	CASSLLGTEAFF	TRBV28	TRBJ1-1	-	-
TGTGCCAGCAGCAAGGTGAGTACATCGGGAAACACCATATATTTT	CASSKVSTSGNTIYF	TRBV21-1	TRBJ1-3	few	-
TGTGCCAGCAGTTACTCCGGGACTAAATACAATGAGCAGTTCTTC	CASSYSGTKYNEQFF	TRBV6-5	TRBJ2-1	-	TRBD2
TGTGCCAGCAGCGTCCCAGGGAATCAGCCCCAGCATTTT	CASSVPGNQPQHF	TRBV7-2	TRBJ1-5	-	-